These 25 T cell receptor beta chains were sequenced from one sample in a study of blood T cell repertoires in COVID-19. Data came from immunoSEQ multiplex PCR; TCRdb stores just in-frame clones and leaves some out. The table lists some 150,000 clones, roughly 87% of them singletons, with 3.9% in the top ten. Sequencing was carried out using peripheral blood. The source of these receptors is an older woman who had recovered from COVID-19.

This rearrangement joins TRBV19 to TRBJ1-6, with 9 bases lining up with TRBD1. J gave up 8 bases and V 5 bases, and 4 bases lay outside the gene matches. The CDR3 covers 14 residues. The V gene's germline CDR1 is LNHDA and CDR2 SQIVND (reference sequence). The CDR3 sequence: CASSRDRVYSPLHF. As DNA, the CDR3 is TGTGCCAGTAGTCGGGACAGGGTCTATTCACCCCTCCACTTT.

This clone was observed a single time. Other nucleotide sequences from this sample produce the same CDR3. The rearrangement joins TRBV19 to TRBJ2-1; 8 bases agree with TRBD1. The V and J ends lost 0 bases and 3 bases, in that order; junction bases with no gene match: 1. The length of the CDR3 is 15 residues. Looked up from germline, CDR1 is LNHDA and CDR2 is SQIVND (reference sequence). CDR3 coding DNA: TGTGCCAGTAGTATAGATGGACAGGGCTACAATGAGCAGTTCTTC. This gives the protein CASSIDGQGYNEQFF.

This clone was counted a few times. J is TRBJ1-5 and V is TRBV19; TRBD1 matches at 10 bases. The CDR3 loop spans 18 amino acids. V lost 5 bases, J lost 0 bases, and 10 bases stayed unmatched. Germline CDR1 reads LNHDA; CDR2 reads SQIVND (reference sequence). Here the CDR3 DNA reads TGTGCCAGTAGTTCCGGGACAGGGGAAGTGAGTAGCAATCAGCCCCAGCATTTT. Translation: CASSSGTGEVSSNQPQHF.

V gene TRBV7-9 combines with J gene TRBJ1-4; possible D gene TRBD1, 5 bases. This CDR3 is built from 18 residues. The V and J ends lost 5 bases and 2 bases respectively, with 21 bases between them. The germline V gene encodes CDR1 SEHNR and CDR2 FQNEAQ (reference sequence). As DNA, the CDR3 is TGTGCCAGCAGCACGATACTTATAGGTCCAGGGACTAATGAAAAACTGTTTTTT. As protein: CASSTILIGPGTNEKLFF.

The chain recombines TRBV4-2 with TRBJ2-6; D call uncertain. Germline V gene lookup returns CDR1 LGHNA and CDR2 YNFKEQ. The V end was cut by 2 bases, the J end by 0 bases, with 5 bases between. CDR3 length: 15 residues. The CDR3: CASSQRSSGANVLTF. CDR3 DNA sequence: TGTGCCAGCAGCCAACGTTCCTCTGGGGCCAACGTCCTGACTTTC.

In nucleotides, the CDR3 is TGCGCCAGCAGCTTGGCAGGGGATGGCTACACCTTC. This translates into CASSLAGDGYTF. This chain links TRBV5-1 with TRBJ1-2; D is perhaps TRBD1 (6 bases). Trimming removed 0 bases from V and 6 bases from J, with 6 bases in between. The germline CDR1 and CDR2 sequences are SGHRS and YFSETQ. The CDR3 loop spans 12 amino acids.

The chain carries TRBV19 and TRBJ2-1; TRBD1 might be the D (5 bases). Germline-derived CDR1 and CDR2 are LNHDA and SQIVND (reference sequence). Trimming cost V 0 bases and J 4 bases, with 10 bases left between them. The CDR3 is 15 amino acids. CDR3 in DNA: TGTGCCAGTAGTATAGAGCCGACAGCTTACAATGAGCAGTTCTTC. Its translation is CASSIEPTAYNEQFF.

The chain's CDR3 is CASSKPRYRGRYF. CDR3 DNA sequence: TGTGCCAGCAGTAAACCGAGATACAGGGGTCGGTACTTC. This chain connects TRBV6-5 to TRBJ2-7; 7 positions agree with TRBD1. The CDR3 covers 13 residues. V shed 5 bases, J shed 12 bases, and the junction held 13 bases outside the gene matches. Germline CDR1 and CDR2: MNHEY and SVGAGI.

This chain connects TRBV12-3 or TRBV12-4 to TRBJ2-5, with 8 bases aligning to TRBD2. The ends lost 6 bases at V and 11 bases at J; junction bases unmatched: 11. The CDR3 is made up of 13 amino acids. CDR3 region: CASSSLRSGDQYF. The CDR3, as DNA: TGTGCCAGCAGCTCCCTCCGTAGCGGGGATCAGTACTTC.

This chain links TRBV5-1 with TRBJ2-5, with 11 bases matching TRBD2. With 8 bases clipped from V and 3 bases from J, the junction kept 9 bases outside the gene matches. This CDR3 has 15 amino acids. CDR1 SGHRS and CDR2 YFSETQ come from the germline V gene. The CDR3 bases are TGCGCCAGTATGCCGGGGACTAGCGGTGAAGAGACCCAGTACTTC. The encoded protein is CASMPGTSGEETQYF. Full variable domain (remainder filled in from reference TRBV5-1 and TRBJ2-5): KAGVTQTPRYLIKTRGQQVTLSCSPISGHRSVSWYQQTPGQGLQFLFEYFSETQRNKGNFPGRFSGRQFSNSRSEMNVSTLELGDSALYLCASMPGTSGEETQYFGPGTRLLVL.

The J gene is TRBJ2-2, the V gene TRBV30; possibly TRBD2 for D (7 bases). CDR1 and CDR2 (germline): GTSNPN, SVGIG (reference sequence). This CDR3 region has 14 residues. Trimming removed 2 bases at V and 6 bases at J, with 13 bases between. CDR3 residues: CAWSLGGGPGELFF. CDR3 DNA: TGTGCCTGGAGTTTGGGGGGGGGCCCCGGGGAGCTGTTTTTT.

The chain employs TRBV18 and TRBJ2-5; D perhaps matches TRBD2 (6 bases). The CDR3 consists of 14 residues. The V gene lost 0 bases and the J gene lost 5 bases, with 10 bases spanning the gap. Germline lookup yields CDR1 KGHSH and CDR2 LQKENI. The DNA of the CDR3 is TGTGCCAGCTCACCACCGTCAGGGAGGGAGACCCAGTACTTC. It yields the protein CASSPPSGRETQYF.

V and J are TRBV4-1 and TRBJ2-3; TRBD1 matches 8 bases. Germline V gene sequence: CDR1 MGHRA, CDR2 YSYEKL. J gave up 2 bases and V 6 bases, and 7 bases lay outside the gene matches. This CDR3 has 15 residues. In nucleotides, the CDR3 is TGCGCCAGCAGGAGGACAGGGCCTCCCACAGATACGCAGTATTTT. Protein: CASRRTGPPTDTQYF.

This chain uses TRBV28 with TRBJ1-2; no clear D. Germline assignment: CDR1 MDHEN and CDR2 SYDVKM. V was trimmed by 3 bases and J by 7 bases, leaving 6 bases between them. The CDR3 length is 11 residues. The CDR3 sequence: CASSLLGGYTF. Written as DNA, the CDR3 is TGTGCCAGCAGTTTGCTAGGTGGCTACACCTTC.

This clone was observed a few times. This chain's CDR3 is CASSAQAHRDEQYF. In DNA, the CDR3 is TGTGCCAGCAGCGCACAGGCCCATAGGGACGAGCAGTACTTC. The genes are TRBV7-9 and TRBJ2-7; D is possibly TRBD1 (5 bases). This CDR3 comprises 14 residues. Germline CDR1 reads SEHNR; CDR2 reads FQNEAQ (reference sequence). Trimming took off 5 bases at V and 5 bases at J, with 16 bases between the two ends.

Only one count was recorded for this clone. CDR3 coding DNA: TGTGCCAGCAGCTTTACTAGCGGGGGGCAAGAGACCCAGTACTTC. Protein: CASSFTSGGQETQYF. The rearrangement joins TRBV7-9 to TRBJ2-5, with TRBD2 matching over 12 bases. V shed 3 bases, J shed 2 bases, and the junction held 1 base outside the gene matches. The CDR3 contains 15 residues. CDR1 and CDR2 (germline): SEHNR, FQNEAQ (reference sequence).

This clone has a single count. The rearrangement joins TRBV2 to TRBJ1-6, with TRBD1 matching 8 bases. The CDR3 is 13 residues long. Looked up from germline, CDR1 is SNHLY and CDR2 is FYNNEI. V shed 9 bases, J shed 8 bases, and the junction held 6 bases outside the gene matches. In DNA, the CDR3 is TGTGCCAGTGGACAGGGCGAGCATTCACCCCTCCACTTT. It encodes CASGQGEHSPLHF.

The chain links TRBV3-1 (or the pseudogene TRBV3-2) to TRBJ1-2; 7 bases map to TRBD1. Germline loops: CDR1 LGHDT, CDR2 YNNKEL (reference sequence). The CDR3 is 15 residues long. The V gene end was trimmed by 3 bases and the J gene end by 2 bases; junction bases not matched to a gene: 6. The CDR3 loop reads CASSQTSGGNYGYTF. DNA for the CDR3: TGTGCCAGCAGCCAGACCTCAGGGGGAAACTATGGCTACACCTTC.

CDR3 residues: CASSLAGGNGYTF. CDR3 sequence (DNA): TGTGCCAGCAGTTTAGCGGGAGGCAATGGCTACACCTTC. The chain combines TRBV2 with TRBJ1-2; D gene unclear. The V end lost 5 bases, the J end lost 6 bases, and 13 bases lay between the germline ends. The CDR3 covers 13 residues. The germline CDR1 and CDR2 sequences are SNHLY and FYNNEI.

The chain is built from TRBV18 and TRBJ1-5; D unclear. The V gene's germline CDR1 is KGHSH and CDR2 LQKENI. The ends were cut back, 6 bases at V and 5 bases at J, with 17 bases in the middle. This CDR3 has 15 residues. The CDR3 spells CASSLEKEGDQPQHF. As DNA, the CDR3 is TGTGCCAGCTCCTTAGAGAAGGAAGGAGATCAGCCCCAGCATTTT.

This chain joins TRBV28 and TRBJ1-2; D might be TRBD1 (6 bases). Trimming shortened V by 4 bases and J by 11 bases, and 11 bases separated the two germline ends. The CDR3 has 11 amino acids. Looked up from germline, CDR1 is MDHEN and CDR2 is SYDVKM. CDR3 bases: TGTGCCAGCAGTTCCCCTAGGGGGTACACCTTC. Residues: CASSSPRGYTF.

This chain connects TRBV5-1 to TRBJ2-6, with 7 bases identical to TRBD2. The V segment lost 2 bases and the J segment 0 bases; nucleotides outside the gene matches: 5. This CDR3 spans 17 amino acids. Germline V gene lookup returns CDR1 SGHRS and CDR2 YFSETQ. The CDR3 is CASSLSGVISGANVLTF. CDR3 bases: TGCGCCAGCAGCTTAAGCGGGGTCATCTCTGGGGCCAACGTCCTGACTTTC.

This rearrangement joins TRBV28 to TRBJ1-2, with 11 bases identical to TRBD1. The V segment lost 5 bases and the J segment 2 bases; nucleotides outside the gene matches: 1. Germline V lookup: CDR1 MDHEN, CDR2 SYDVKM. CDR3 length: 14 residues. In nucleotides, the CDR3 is TGTGCCAGCAGTGGACAGGGGGCGAACTATGGCTACACCTTC. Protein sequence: CASSGQGANYGYTF.

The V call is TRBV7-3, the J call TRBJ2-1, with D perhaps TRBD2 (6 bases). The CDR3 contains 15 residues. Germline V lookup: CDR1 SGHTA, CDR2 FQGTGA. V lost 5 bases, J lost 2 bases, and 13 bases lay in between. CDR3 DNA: TGTGCCAGCAGCAGGGACTTCCAAACCTACAATGAGCAGTTCTTC. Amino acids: CASSRDFQTYNEQFF.

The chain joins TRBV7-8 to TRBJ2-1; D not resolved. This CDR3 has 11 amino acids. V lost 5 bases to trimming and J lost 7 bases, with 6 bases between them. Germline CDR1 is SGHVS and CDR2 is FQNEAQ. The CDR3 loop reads CASSNQNEQFF. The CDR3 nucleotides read TGTGCCAGCAGCAACCAGAATGAGCAGTTCTTC.